This entry lists 5 T cell receptor beta chains sequenced from one sample in a study of T cell repertoires in cytomegalovirus infection. From the reads, TCRdb called clonotypes with MiXCR, one entry per CDR3 protein. Among some 940,000 distinct CDR3 sequences listed, 25% to 40% were seen once. Their cognate antigens are unknown. Sample: cultured CD8+ T cells from PBMCs, taken from culture after CMV antigen stimulation. The receptor set was obtained from a human donor in good health (CMV status not recorded). Some clones in this sample may be carry-over from other donors' samples.

The chain links TRBV4-3 to TRBJ1-6, with 7 bases matching TRBD1. Looked up from germline, CDR1 is LGHNA and CDR2 is YSLEER. The CDR3 is 15 residues long. V dropped 2 bases and J dropped 8; count of bases not matched to a gene: 6. This chain's CDR3 is CASSQIGGWDSPLHF. CDR3 nucleotide sequence: TGCGCCAGCAGCCAAATAGGGGGCTGGGATTCACCCCTCCACTTT.

The chain combines TRBV20-1 with TRBJ2-1; 10 bases match TRBD1. Germline CDR1 and CDR2: DFQATT and SNEGSKA (reference sequence). There are 13 residues in the CDR3. V shed 6 bases and J 4 bases; nucleotides not matched to a gene: 3. The CDR3 DNA reads TGCAGTGCAAGGACAGGGGGATACAATGAGCAGTTCTTC. This sequence encodes CSARTGGYNEQFF.

This clonotype appeared a few times. The chain couples TRBV14 to TRBJ1-5; D remains ambiguous. V dropped 0 bases and J dropped 3 bases, with 6 bases sitting between them. The CDR3 sequence is 14 residues long. Looked up from germline, CDR1 is SGHDN and CDR2 is FVKESK. The CDR3 DNA is TGTGCCAGCAGCCAAGAGGGCTACAATCAGCCCCAGCATTTT. Protein: CASSQEGYNQPQHF.

This clonotype was observed once. This chain uses TRBV28 with TRBJ1-2, with TRBD1 as a possible D gene (6 bases). There are 12 residues in the CDR3. The V end lost 6 bases, the J end lost 7 bases, and 12 bases lay between the germline ends. CDR1 and CDR2 (germline): MDHEN, SYDVKM. CDR3 protein: CASSGQSRGYTF. CDR3 sequence (DNA): TGTGCCAGCAGCGGACAGAGTCGTGGCTACACCTTC.

In its sample, this clonotype was seen many times. This chain connects TRBV7-8 to TRBJ2-7; D is unresolved. The germline gives CDR1 SGHVS, CDR2 FQNEAQ. The V end was cut by 2 bases, the J end by 2 bases, with 13 bases between. This CDR3 region has 15 residues. CDR3 sequence reads: CASSLSPAVTYEQYV. CDR3 nucleotide sequence: TGTGCCAGCAGCTTAAGCCCCGCAGTAACCTACGAGCAGTACGTC.